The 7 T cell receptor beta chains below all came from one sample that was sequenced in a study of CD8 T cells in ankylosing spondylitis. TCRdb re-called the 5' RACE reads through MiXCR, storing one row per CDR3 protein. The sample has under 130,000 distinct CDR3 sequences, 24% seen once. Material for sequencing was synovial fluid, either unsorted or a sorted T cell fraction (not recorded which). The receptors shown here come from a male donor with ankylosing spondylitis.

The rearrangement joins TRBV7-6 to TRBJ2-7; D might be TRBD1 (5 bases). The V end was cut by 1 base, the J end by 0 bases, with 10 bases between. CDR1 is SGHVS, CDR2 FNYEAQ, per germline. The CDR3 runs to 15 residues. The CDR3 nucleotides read TGTGCCAGCAGCTTAGGACAGAGCCACTCCTACGAGCAGTACTTC. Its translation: CASSLGQSHSYEQYF. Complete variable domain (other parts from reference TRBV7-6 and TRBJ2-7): GAGVSQSPRYKVTKRGQDVALRCDPISGHVSLYWYRQALGQGPEFLTYFNYEAQQDKSGLPNDRFSAERPEGSISTLTIQRTEQRDSAMYRCASSLGQSHSYEQYFGPGTRLTVT.

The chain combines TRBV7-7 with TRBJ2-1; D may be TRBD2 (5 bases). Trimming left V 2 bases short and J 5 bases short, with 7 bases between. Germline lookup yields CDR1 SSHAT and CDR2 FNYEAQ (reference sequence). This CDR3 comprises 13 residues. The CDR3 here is CASSLWGDNEQFF. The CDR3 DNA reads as TGTGCCAGCAGCTTATGGGGAGACAATGAGCAGTTCTTC.

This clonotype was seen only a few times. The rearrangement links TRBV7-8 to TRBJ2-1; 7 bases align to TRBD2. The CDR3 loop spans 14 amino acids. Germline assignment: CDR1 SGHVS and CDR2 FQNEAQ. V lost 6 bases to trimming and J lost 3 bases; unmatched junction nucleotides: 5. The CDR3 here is CASSSTSVYNEQFF. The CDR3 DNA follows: TGTGCCAGCAGTAGTACTAGCGTCTACAATGAGCAGTTCTTC.

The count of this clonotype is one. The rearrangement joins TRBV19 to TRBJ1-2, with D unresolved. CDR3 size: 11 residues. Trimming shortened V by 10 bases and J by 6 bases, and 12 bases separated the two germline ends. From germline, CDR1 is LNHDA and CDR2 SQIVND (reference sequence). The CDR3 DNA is TGTGCCACCCGTCTAGGAGATGGCTACACCTTC. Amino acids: CATRLGDGYTF.

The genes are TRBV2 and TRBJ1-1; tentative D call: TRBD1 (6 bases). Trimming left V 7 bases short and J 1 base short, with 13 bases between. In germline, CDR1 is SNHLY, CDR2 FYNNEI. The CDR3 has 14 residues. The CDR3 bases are TGTGCCAGCACCGTAGGACAGTGGAACACTGAAGCTTTCTTT. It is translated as CASTVGQWNTEAFF.

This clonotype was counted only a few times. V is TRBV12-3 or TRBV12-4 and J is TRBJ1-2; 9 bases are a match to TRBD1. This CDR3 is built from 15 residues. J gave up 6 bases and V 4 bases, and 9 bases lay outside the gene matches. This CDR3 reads CASSSTVTGGNGYTF. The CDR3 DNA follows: TGTGCCAGCAGTTCTACCGTGACAGGGGGGAATGGCTACACCTTC.

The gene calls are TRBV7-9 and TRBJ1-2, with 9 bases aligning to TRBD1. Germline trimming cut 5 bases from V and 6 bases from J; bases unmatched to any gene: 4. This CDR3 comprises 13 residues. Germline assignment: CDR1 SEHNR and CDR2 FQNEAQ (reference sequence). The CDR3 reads CASSPRQGDGYTF. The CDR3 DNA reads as TGTGCCAGCAGCCCCCGACAGGGGGATGGCTACACCTTC.